The 2 T cell receptor beta chains below all came from one sample that was sequenced in a study of T cell responses to AZD1222 COVID-19 vaccine. The protocol was immunoSEQ multiplex PCR, while the TCRdb copy is restricted to in-frame clones and leaves out a portion. The sample carries fewer than 200,000 clones, roughly 92% recorded once. Specimen: peripheral blood, collected on day 0 of AZD1222 vaccination. The receptors come from an adult in good health.

This clone was found once. V gene TRBV5-4 combines with J gene TRBJ2-1; TRBD1 might be the D (5 bases). The V end was cut by 2 bases, the J end by 5 bases, with 8 bases between. The germline V gene encodes CDR1 SGHNT and CDR2 YYREEE (reference sequence). The length of the CDR3 is 13 residues. DNA of the CDR3: TGTGCCAGCAGCTTACCAGGGAACAATGAGCAGTTCTTC. Residues: CASSLPGNNEQFF.

V is TRBV30 and J is TRBJ1-2, with 7 bases lining up with TRBD1. The germline CDR1 and CDR2 sequences are GTSNPN and SVGIG (reference sequence). CDR3 size: 12 residues. V was clipped by 1 base and J by 4 bases; unmatched bases: 0. In nucleotides, the CDR3 is TGTGCCTGGAGTGGACAGGGCTATGGCTACACCTTC. Its protein is CAWSGQGYGYTF.